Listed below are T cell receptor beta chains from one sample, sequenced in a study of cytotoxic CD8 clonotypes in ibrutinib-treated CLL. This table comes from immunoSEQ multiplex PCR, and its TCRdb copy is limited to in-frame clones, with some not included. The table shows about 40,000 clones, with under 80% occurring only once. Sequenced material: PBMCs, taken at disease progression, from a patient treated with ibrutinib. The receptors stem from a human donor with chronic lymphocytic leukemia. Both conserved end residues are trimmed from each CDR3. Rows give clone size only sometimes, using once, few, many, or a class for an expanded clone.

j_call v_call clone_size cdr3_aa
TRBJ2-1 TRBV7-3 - ASSFLGPYNEQF
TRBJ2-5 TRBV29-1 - SVALAGRIETQY
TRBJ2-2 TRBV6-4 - ASSDSAGVLTGELF
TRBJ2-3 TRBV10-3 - AISGELAGIEADTQY
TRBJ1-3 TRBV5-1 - ASSIAGLSSSGNTIY
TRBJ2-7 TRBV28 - ASSPYGLAGRTRYYEQY
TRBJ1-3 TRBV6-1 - ASSNLSGNTIY
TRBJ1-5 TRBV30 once AWSVGGDQPQH
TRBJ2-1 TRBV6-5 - ASSPGTSGGGEQF
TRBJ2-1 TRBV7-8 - ASSSGLSSEQF
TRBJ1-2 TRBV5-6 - ASSRAWGDHGYT
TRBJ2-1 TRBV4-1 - ASSDPGQGVDEQF
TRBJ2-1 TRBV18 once ASSSQGNEQF
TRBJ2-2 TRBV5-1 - ASSGLGGVPGELF
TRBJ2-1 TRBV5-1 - ASSSPLAGGPRVNEQF
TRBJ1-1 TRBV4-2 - ASSQGSGPMNTEAF
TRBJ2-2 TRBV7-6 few ASSRQASTGELF
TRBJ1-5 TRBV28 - ASSLPGQVSNQPQH
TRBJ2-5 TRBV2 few ASSSTSRILY
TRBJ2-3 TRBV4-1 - ASSQAPNRLAGFTDTQY
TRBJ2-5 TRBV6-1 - ASSEVASGRAGETQY
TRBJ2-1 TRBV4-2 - ASSQDPGAAYNEQF
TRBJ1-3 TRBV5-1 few ASRSQGVGNTIY
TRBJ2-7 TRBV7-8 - ASSLVAGLAGIEQY
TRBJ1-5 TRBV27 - ASRPGTGGQPQH
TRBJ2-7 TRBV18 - ASSLGQGSYEQY
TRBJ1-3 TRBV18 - ASSPQTGRSSGNTIY
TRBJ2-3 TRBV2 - ASTSGGGGGTDTQY
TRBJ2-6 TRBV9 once ASRGSGANVLT
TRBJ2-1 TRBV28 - ASSPSSWTGGYNEQF
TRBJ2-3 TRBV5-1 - ASSPGRKDTQY
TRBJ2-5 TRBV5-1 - ASSLEETQY
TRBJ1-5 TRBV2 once ASSVGGQINQPQH
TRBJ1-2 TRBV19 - ASSMEGSYT
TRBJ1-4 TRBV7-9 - ASSRLQGIDNEKLF
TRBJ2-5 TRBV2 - ASSEGGRETQY
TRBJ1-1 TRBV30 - ASGHFEEAF
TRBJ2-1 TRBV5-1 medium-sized ASSQPRLAGGHYNEQF
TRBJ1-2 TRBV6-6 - ASSYLTGTAVT
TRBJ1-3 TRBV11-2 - ASSSAQGAFGNTIY
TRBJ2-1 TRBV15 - ATSRFSGLAGSEQF
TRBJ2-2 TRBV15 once ATSRGTQLNTGELF
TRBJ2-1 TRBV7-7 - ASSPDRYNEQF
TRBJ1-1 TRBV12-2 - ASRFGGSSGNTEAF
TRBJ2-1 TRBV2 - ASCRDSSYNEQF
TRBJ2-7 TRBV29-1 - SVMFGGPTGYEQY
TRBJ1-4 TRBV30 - AWGGEKLF
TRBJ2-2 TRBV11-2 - ASSFFRERYTGELF
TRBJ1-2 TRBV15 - ATSRDLGDRGSGYT
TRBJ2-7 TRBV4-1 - ASSPQAGDTYEQY
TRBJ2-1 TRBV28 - ASSGLREQF
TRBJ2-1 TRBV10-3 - AISGPGLAVGEQF
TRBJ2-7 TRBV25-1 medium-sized ASSESTYEQY
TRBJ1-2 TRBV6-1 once ASSEPGGGNYGYT
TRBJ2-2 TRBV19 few ASSFSGELF
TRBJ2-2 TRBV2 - ASSEQVVATGELF
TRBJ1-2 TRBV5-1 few ASSLGGGADYGYT
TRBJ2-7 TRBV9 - ASSVDEGRAYEQY
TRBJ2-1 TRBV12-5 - ASSIEGSSYNEQF